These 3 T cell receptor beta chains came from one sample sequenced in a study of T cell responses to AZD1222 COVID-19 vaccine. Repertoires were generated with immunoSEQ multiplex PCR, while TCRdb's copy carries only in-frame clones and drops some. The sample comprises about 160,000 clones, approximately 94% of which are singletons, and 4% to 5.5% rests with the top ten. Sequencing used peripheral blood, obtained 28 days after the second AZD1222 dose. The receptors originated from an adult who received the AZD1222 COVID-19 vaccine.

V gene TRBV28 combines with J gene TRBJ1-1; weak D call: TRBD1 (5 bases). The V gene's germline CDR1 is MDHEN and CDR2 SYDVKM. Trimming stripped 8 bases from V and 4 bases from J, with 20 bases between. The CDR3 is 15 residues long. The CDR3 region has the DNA TGTGCCAGCCTGGGAGGGGTAGGGTTAGGCACTGAAGCTTTCTTT. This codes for CASLGGVGLGTEAFF.

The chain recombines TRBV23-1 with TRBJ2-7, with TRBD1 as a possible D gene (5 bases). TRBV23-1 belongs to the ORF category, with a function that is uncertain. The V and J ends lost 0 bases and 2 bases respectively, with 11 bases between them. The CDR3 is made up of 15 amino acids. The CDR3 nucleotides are TGCGCCAGCAGTCAATCTAAACAGGCCCCCTACGAGCAGTACTTC. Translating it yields CASSQSKQAPYEQYF.

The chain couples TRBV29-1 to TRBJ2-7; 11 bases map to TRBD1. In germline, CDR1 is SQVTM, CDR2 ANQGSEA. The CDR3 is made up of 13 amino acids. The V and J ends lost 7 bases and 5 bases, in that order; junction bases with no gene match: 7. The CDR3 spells CSGGQGARNEQYF. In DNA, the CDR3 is TGCAGCGGCGGACAGGGGGCGCGAAACGAGCAGTACTTC.